Listed below are T cell receptor beta chains from one sample, sequenced in a study of identical twins. MiXCR, applied by TCRdb to the 5' RACE reads, yields one record per CDR3 protein. The sample comprises fewer than 650,000 distinct CDR3 sequences, 9.5% to 10% of which are singletons, and under 3% rests with the top ten. These data also formed part of another study, on yellow fever vaccine responses in identical twins.

The sample was PBMCs. These receptors all stem from a woman under 30 in good health. Each CDR3 is given with its conserved first and last residue. A D gene is named only where the DNA matches it firmly. A clone size is listed for some rows: how often the clone was seen (once, few, many), or a class if it is expanded.

TRBJ2-3 few TRBD1 TRBV20-1 TGCAGTGCTAGAGGGGGGGACAGGACTAGCACAGATACGCAGTATTTT CSARGGDRTSTDTQYF
TRBJ2-3 many TRBD2 TRBV4-2 TGTGCCAGCAGCCAAACGAGCGGGGGTCACACAGATACGCAGTATTTT CASSQTSGGHTDTQYF
TRBJ2-3 few TRBD2 TRBV4-3 TGCGCCAGCAGCCAATGGCGGGAGATCGGAACAGATACGCAGTATTTT CASSQWREIGTDTQYF
TRBJ2-7 - - TRBV4-1 TGCGCCAGCAAGACCAGGGATCTTCCCGCTTACGAGCAGTACTTC CASKTRDLPAYEQYF
TRBJ1-1 many - TRBV25-1 TGTGCCAGCAGCCCCCCGGGGGGGCACACTGAAGCTTTCTTT CASSPPGGHTEAFF
TRBJ2-1 - - TRBV6-4 TGTTCCAGCCAGTGTAGAGAGGCTAGCATGGTTCTAAGCTCCTACAATGAGCAGTTCTTC CSSQCREASMVLSSYNEQFF
TRBJ2-7 few - TRBV29-1 TGCAGCGTTGAAGAGGCAGGGGACGAGCAGTACTTC CSVEEAGDEQYF
TRBJ1-1 few - TRBV6-2/TRBV6-3 TGTGCCAGCAGTTACGCAGCGAGGGGTTGGACTGAAGCTTTCTTT CASSYAARGWTEAFF
TRBJ2-5 few - TRBV7-9 TGTGCCAGCAGCTGGGAAGCCCAAGAGAGGACCCAGTACTTC CASSWEAQERTQYF
TRBJ2-1 - - TRBV14 TGTGCCAGCAGCCAGGGTGTGACCTCCTACAATGAGCAGTTCTTC CASSQGVTSYNEQFF
TRBJ2-2 few TRBD1 TRBV5-1 TGCGCCAGCAGTCGGGGCGTCGGACAGGGGAGGATCGGGGAGCTGTTTTTT CASSRGVGQGRIGELFF
TRBJ1-1 few - TRBV15 TGTGCCACCAGCAGAGAAGGGCGGGGAAACACTGAAGCTTTCTTT CATSREGRGNTEAFF
TRBJ1-2 - - TRBV7-9 TGTGCCACGGGGCCCGGGGAGGACTATGGCTACACCTTC CATGPGEDYGYTF
TRBJ1-1 - TRBD1 TRBV7-9 TGTGCCAGCAGCCTAGGAAGGACAGGGAGCGCTGAAGCTTTCTTT CASSLGRTGSAEAFF
TRBJ2-2 many - TRBV24-1 TGTGCCACCAGTGCCGGCGCTTTGAACACCGGGGAGCTGTTTTTT CATSAGALNTGELFF